This T cell receptor (beta chain) stems from a study of blood T cells in healthy people across ages (dated by TCRdb to between 2015 and 2016). In terms of the full investigation: In model experiments, template switching captured about one uniquely barcoded TCR beta cDNA molecule for every two T cells. Age-related changes in TCR beta repertoire diversity were measured in the study by deep sequencing normalized with unique cDNA molecular identifiers. The donors were divided into four age groups: young (average around 16 years), middle-aged (approximately 42), aged (approximately 62) and long-lived (82). Two additional independent replicas of 1 million unique cDNA reads from the same blood draw were analyzed for two donors (one aged 18 to 30 and one aged 80 or older). General study outcomes and caveats: The percentage of naive T cells measured by flow cytometry correlated strongly with observed TCR beta diversity. Because donor CMV infection status was unknown, age-related changes in expanded clonotypes were potentially confounded. Total diversity estimates from one million sequenced T cells were considered lower bounds and underestimates. As age increased, observed TCR beta diversity per million T cells dropped in a roughly linear way, and a significant reduction was already evident by age about 36. Because profiling used bulk unsorted PBMCs, naive and antigen-experienced compartments could not be compared conclusively. Compared with the aged group, the long-lived group had more naive CD4+ T cells, fewer expanded clones and increased TCR diversity, suggesting age selection.

The donors were about 40 Caucasian individuals from Russia, aged 6 to 90 years, who were systemically healthy. Each donor gave 8 to 10 milliliters of peripheral blood, drawn into EDTA-treated Vacutainer tubes. Ficoll-Paque density-gradient centrifugation was used to isolate PBMCs, with at least 7 million obtained per sample. Total RNA, at least 5 micrograms per sample, was extracted from PBMCs with Trizol reagent. For every donor, an aliquot of PBMCs went through flow cytometry to measure the percentages of naive CD45RAhigh/CD27high T cells. A word on this clonotype: Which antigen it targets is not known. Base qualities were left out, and no much larger clone turns up one base away.

The CDR3 sequence holds 11 residues, the cysteine and phenylalanine included. The CDR3 DNA has 33 bases and is translated from base 1. V and J lose 11 bases and 0 bases, and a span of 7 bases separates them. Library preparation was by 5' RACE. TCRdb names Illumina HiSeq 2500 as the instrument used. The second PCR ran for about 6 to 11 cycles and used a J-beta primer mix along with a sample-barcoded 5' primer. Each TCR beta cDNA molecule received a unique molecular identifier from a template-switch 5' adaptor carrying 12 random nucleotides. Each sample yielded at least 2.5 million CDR3-containing paired-end reads. The Mint cDNA synthesis kit, primed by a TRBC-specific oligonucleotide, was used to synthesize first-strand cDNA from all RNA. All cDNA was treated with uracil-DNA glycosylase and then went through a first 18-cycle PCR with the universal primers M1SS and BC2_uni_R. The authors processed their data as follows. Normalization of each sample was performed by random selection of 1 million high-quality reads, each carrying a distinct molecular identifier. Instead of being binned into consensus sequences, reads that shared molecular identifiers were thrown out. MiTCR, with a Q25 quality threshold and the strictest error-elimination algorithm, was used for CDR3 identification, clonotype clustering and error correction. A nonparametric unseen species model with Euler transformation was used to estimate a lower bound on total TCR beta diversity. Through fastp at Q25 and MiXCR, TCRdb rebuilt clones from the public reads, retaining in-frame beta chains. All rows with the same CDR3 protein become a single entry with the most common DNA and genes. The V and J calls shown here were made by TCRdb, not taken from the authors' results. Within this sample are 500,000 to 650,000 distinct CDR3 sequences, with about 25% of them counted one time only. The ten largest clones take up 3% to 4.5% of the sample.

The data also belong to a second study, concerning T cells of mothers and their children. The second study's paper adds: Nine systemically healthy Caucasian individuals, comprising three mothers and their six children, were included as donors. cDNA synthesis used all of the extracted RNA, with 1.5 ug of RNA in each 15 ul reaction. In the second PCR, the M1S primer introduced both the sample barcodes and 2-4 random nucleotides. Each mother yielded over 9.5 million TCR beta CDR3 reads and each child 2.5 million to 3 million reads. TCR recombination output is similarly shaped by thymic selection in related and unrelated pairs, with a minor effect exerted by inherited differences. Normalized repertoire overlap was always slightly but never significantly higher in related than unrelated mother-child pairs. No persistent microchimeric T cell clones were found, with a detection sensitivity of 85 to 100 clones per million clonotypes. In the study, deep NGS was used to compare the TCR beta repertoires of mothers and children, and features distinguishing related mother-child pairs from unrelated individuals were sought. Mothers averaged about 40 +/- 4 years of age and children averaged about 10 +/- 4 years. After adapter ligation was performed with NEBNext reagents, the libraries were sequenced on an Illumina HiSeq 2000 with 100+100 nt paired-end reads. Mother and child libraries were prepared a month apart and sequenced in separate runs to prevent cross-contamination. For each donor, between about 450,000 and 2,300,000 distinct TCR beta clonotypes were identified. Naive TCR beta clonotypes were estimated from low-frequency clonotypes matched to each donor's FACS-determined naive share, without sorting.

Recombination joined TRBV12-3 or TRBV12-4 with TRBJ1-1; confidence is insufficient to name the D gene. The sample consisted of blood. The source is a boy aged 2 to 10 in good health. CDR3 reads: CAAQMNTEAFF. The bases read TGTGCCGCCCAGATGAACACTGAAGCTTTCTTT.